A selection of T cell receptor beta chains follows, all from one sample in a study of radiation and T cells in renal cell carcinoma. Data came from immunoSEQ multiplex PCR; TCRdb stores just in-frame clones and leaves some out. The table records about 130,000 clones, approximately 91% of them present only once. The input for sequencing was blood, taken from a patient whose treatment included radiotherapy and nephrectomy. The receptors shown here come from a woman aged 50 to 60 with renal cell carcinoma. Both conserved end residues are part of each CDR3. Each record gives: CDR3 DNA, CDR3 protein, J gene, D gene, clone size, V gene. The D gene is left open where the match is weak. Size tells how often a clone was seen (once, few, many) or the class of an expanded clone, and some rows leave it out.

CDR3nt: TGCGCCAGCAGCCAACTCCGGGGAATCTACAATGAGCAGTTCTTC; CDR3aa: CASSQLRGIYNEQFF; j_gene: TRBJ2-1; d_gene: NA; abundance: NA; v_gene: TRBV4-3
CDR3nt: TGTGCCCATGGACAGGGAAGAGATCAGCCCCAGCATTTT; CDR3aa: CAHGQGRDQPQHF; j_gene: TRBJ1-5; d_gene: TRBD1; abundance: NA; v_gene: TRBV30
CDR3nt: TGTGCCAGCAGCTCCTACAGGGGGCAGTATGAGCAGTTCTTC; CDR3aa: CASSSYRGQYEQFF; j_gene: TRBJ2-1; d_gene: TRBD1; abundance: once; v_gene: TRBV11-2
CDR3nt: TGTGCCAGCAGCCCGGGACCGCTCTCGTCATACGAGCAGTACTTC; CDR3aa: CASSPGPLSSYEQYF; j_gene: TRBJ2-7; d_gene: NA; abundance: NA; v_gene: TRBV5-5
CDR3nt: TGTGCCAGCAGCCCCCCTCTAGCTGATGGCTACACCTTC; CDR3aa: CASSPPLADGYTF; j_gene: TRBJ1-2; d_gene: NA; abundance: NA; v_gene: TRBV9
CDR3nt: TGTGCCAGCAGAATCGACGGGACAGCCAAAGAGACCCAGTACTTC; CDR3aa: CASRIDGTAKETQYF; j_gene: TRBJ2-5; d_gene: TRBD1; abundance: NA; v_gene: TRBV5-6
CDR3nt: TGTGCCAGCAGCATACAGGGTAGGGCGGACACTGAAGCTTTCTTT; CDR3aa: CASSIQGRADTEAFF; j_gene: TRBJ1-1; d_gene: NA; abundance: NA; v_gene: TRBV5-6
CDR3nt: TGTGCCAGCAGTGAAAACCCCATAAACTATGGCTACACCTTC; CDR3aa: CASSENPINYGYTF; j_gene: TRBJ1-2; d_gene: NA; abundance: NA; v_gene: TRBV6-1
CDR3nt: TGTGCCAGCAGCTCCTCGACAGTGAGTTACGAGCAGTACTTC; CDR3aa: CASSSSTVSYEQYF; j_gene: TRBJ2-7; d_gene: NA; abundance: NA; v_gene: TRBV7-2
CDR3nt: TGTGCCAGTAGTATAGCCCGGGATGAGCAGTTCTTC; CDR3aa: CASSIARDEQFF; j_gene: TRBJ2-1; d_gene: NA; abundance: NA; v_gene: TRBV19
CDR3nt: TGTGCCAGCAGCTTAGGAGGGGTGGGCACTGAAGCTTTCTTT; CDR3aa: CASSLGGVGTEAFF; j_gene: TRBJ1-1; d_gene: NA; abundance: few; v_gene: TRBV11-2
CDR3nt: TGCGCCAGCAGCCAAGATTGGACTAGCGATAGAGAGACCCAGTACTTC; CDR3aa: CASSQDWTSDRETQYF; j_gene: TRBJ2-5; d_gene: TRBD2; abundance: NA; v_gene: TRBV4-3
CDR3nt: TGCGCCAGCAGCCAAGAGTCCGGGCCTCGTGAAGCTTTCTTT; CDR3aa: CASSQESGPREAFF; j_gene: TRBJ1-1; d_gene: NA; abundance: NA; v_gene: TRBV4-1
CDR3nt: TGCGCCAGCAGCTTGGAGGTTCCGAGTGAAAAACTGTTTTTT; CDR3aa: CASSLEVPSEKLFF; j_gene: TRBJ1-4; d_gene: NA; abundance: few; v_gene: TRBV5-1
CDR3nt: TGTGCCAGCAGCCCACAGGGGGCCGGTCAGCCCCAGCATTTT; CDR3aa: CASSPQGAGQPQHF; j_gene: TRBJ1-5; d_gene: TRBD1; abundance: NA; v_gene: TRBV7-9
CDR3nt: TGTGCCAGCGGAGGCAGGGGGTCCTACAATGAGCAGTTCTTC; CDR3aa: CASGGRGSYNEQFF; j_gene: TRBJ2-1; d_gene: TRBD1; abundance: NA; v_gene: TRBV9
CDR3nt: TGTGCCAGCAGCTCCCCAGGGACCCCATATGGCTACACCTTC; CDR3aa: CASSSPGTPYGYTF; j_gene: TRBJ1-2; d_gene: NA; abundance: NA; v_gene: TRBV5-4
CDR3nt: TGTGCCAGTAGTATAGCGGGAGACTTACTATCCTACGAGCAGTACTTC; CDR3aa: CASSIAGDLLSYEQYF; j_gene: TRBJ2-7; d_gene: NA; abundance: NA; v_gene: TRBV19
CDR3nt: TGTGCCAGCAGTTACTCCGGGGCAGGGCCGGGCTACGAGCAGTACTTC; CDR3aa: CASSYSGAGPGYEQYF; j_gene: TRBJ2-7; d_gene: NA; abundance: NA; v_gene: TRBV6-5
CDR3nt: TGTGCCAGCAGCTGGACAGGGGGAAATTCACCCCTCCACTTT; CDR3aa: CASSWTGGNSPLHF; j_gene: TRBJ1-6; d_gene: TRBD1; abundance: NA; v_gene: TRBV11-2
CDR3nt: TGTGCCAGCTCACGGAGGCGAGAGACCCAGTACTTC; CDR3aa: CASSRRRETQYF; j_gene: TRBJ2-5; d_gene: NA; abundance: NA; v_gene: TRBV18
CDR3nt: TGTGCCAGCTTTGGCGGGAATAGCAATCAGCCCCAGCATTTT; CDR3aa: CASFGGNSNQPQHF; j_gene: TRBJ1-5; d_gene: NA; abundance: NA; v_gene: TRBV2
CDR3nt: TGTGCCATCAGTGAGAGGTTGAAGACAGGTTCTAGCGGGGGCTCCTACGAGCAGTACTTC; CDR3aa: CAISERLKTGSSGGSYEQYF; j_gene: TRBJ2-7; d_gene: TRBD2; abundance: NA; v_gene: TRBV10-3
CDR3nt: TGCGCCAGCAGTGAGTCGAGGACTAGCGGGGTCTCCTCAGATACGCAGTATTTT; CDR3aa: CASSESRTSGVSSDTQYF; j_gene: TRBJ2-3; d_gene: TRBD2; abundance: NA; v_gene: TRBV10-1
CDR3nt: TGTGCCAGCAGCCCCTTGTGGGGTAGTAAGTTTGTGGACGAGCAGTACTTC; CDR3aa: CASSPLWGSKFVDEQYF; j_gene: TRBJ2-7; d_gene: NA; abundance: NA; v_gene: TRBV7-9
CDR3nt: TGTGCCATCAGTGAGCCGGGACCGAACAATCAGCCCCAGCATTTT; CDR3aa: CAISEPGPNNQPQHF; j_gene: TRBJ1-5; d_gene: NA; abundance: NA; v_gene: TRBV10-3
CDR3nt: TGTGCCAGCAGCTTTGGGACTCAGGCCACGCAGTATTTT; CDR3aa: CASSFGTQATQYF; j_gene: TRBJ2-3; d_gene: NA; abundance: NA; v_gene: TRBV7-2
CDR3nt: TGTGCCAGCAGTTACTCGGGTAGAAACACCATATATTTT; CDR3aa: CASSYSGRNTIYF; j_gene: TRBJ1-3; d_gene: NA; abundance: NA; v_gene: TRBV6-5
CDR3nt: TGTGCCAGCCAAACGATCGGGACCACCGGGGAGCTGTTTTTT; CDR3aa: CASQTIGTTGELFF; j_gene: TRBJ2-2; d_gene: NA; abundance: NA; v_gene: TRBV6-6
CDR3nt: TGTGCCAGCAGTTTGGACCCCGCCATCGGGACCCAGTACTTC; CDR3aa: CASSLDPAIGTQYF; j_gene: TRBJ2-5; d_gene: NA; abundance: NA; v_gene: TRBV25-1
CDR3nt: TGTGCCAGCAGCTTAGGGCTAGCGGGTGGGTACGAGCAGTACTTC; CDR3aa: CASSLGLAGGYEQYF; j_gene: TRBJ2-7; d_gene: TRBD2; abundance: NA; v_gene: TRBV11-2
CDR3nt: TGTGCCAGCTCACCCCCTAGCGGGGTTGGAGAGACCCAGTACTTC; CDR3aa: CASSPPSGVGETQYF; j_gene: TRBJ2-5; d_gene: TRBD2; abundance: NA; v_gene: TRBV18
CDR3nt: TGTGCCAGCAGCTCCTTACTAGCGGGGGGCAGTGGGAGCGAGCAGTACTTC; CDR3aa: CASSSLLAGGSGSEQYF; j_gene: TRBJ2-7; d_gene: TRBD2; abundance: once; v_gene: TRBV7-9
CDR3nt: TGTGCCAGTAGTATAGGGGCGAACATGAACACTGAAGCTTTCTTT; CDR3aa: CASSIGANMNTEAFF; j_gene: TRBJ1-1; d_gene: NA; abundance: NA; v_gene: TRBV19
CDR3nt: TGTGCCACCAGCAGAGAGGTTGGGGCTGGCGCAGATACGCAGTATTTT; CDR3aa: CATSREVGAGADTQYF; j_gene: TRBJ2-3; d_gene: NA; abundance: NA; v_gene: TRBV15
CDR3nt: TGTGCCAGTAGTTTGTCGACAGCTACGAACACTGAAGCTTTCTTT; CDR3aa: CASSLSTATNTEAFF; j_gene: TRBJ1-1; d_gene: NA; abundance: NA; v_gene: TRBV19
CDR3nt: TGTGCCAGCAGCGTATGGGGGGACCCGCGGACTGAAGCTTTCTTT; CDR3aa: CASSVWGDPRTEAFF; j_gene: TRBJ1-1; d_gene: NA; abundance: NA; v_gene: TRBV9
CDR3nt: TGTGCCAGCAGCTCGAGAAGTCCCAATGAGCAGTTCTTC; CDR3aa: CASSSRSPNEQFF; j_gene: TRBJ2-1; d_gene: NA; abundance: NA; v_gene: TRBV13
CDR3nt: TGTGCCAGCAGCTCGAACCTACAGGGGAGGGGTGGCTACACCTTC; CDR3aa: CASSSNLQGRGGYTF; j_gene: TRBJ1-2; d_gene: TRBD1; abundance: NA; v_gene: TRBV7-9
CDR3nt: TGCGCCAGCAGTGAGCAGGGCGGAGGAAACATTCAGTACTTC; CDR3aa: CASSEQGGGNIQYF; j_gene: TRBJ2-4; d_gene: NA; abundance: once; v_gene: TRBV10-2
CDR3nt: TGTGCCAGCTCACAAGGACAGGGCAATCAGCCCCAGCATTTT; CDR3aa: CASSQGQGNQPQHF; j_gene: TRBJ1-5; d_gene: TRBD1; abundance: NA; v_gene: TRBV18
CDR3nt: TGTGCCAGCAGCTTCACTCCCGCCTGGGGGGCTTCACCCCTCCACTTT; CDR3aa: CASSFTPAWGASPLHF; j_gene: TRBJ1-6; d_gene: NA; abundance: NA; v_gene: TRBV11-2
CDR3nt: TGTGCCAGCAGTCTGGACGGGGAGACCCAGTACTTC; CDR3aa: CASSLDGETQYF; j_gene: TRBJ2-5; d_gene: NA; abundance: NA; v_gene: TRBV5-4
CDR3nt: TGTGCCACCAGCAGAGATCCGGCAGGGTTGGGCGAGCAGTACTTC; CDR3aa: CATSRDPAGLGEQYF; j_gene: TRBJ2-7; d_gene: NA; abundance: NA; v_gene: TRBV15
CDR3nt: TGTGCCAGCAGCCGCCCAACAGGGGCGGGGGCTCAGCCCCAGCATTTT; CDR3aa: CASSRPTGAGAQPQHF; j_gene: TRBJ1-5; d_gene: TRBD1; abundance: once; v_gene: TRBV11-2
CDR3nt: TGTGCCACCAGCAGAGATCGAGGAGGGCTTAGCAATCAGCCCCAGCATTTT; CDR3aa: CATSRDRGGLSNQPQHF; j_gene: TRBJ1-5; d_gene: NA; abundance: NA; v_gene: TRBV15
CDR3nt: TGTGCCAGCAGCGCGACGGTGAACACTGAAGCTTTCTTT; CDR3aa: CASSATVNTEAFF; j_gene: TRBJ1-1; d_gene: NA; abundance: NA; v_gene: TRBV14
CDR3nt: TGTGCCAGCAGCAAAGCCACGACCTTGAGCACAGATACGCAGTATTTT; CDR3aa: CASSKATTLSTDTQYF; j_gene: TRBJ2-3; d_gene: NA; abundance: NA; v_gene: TRBV21-1
CDR3nt: TGTGCCAGCAACACAGGGCTCCAAGAGACCCAGTACTTC; CDR3aa: CASNTGLQETQYF; j_gene: TRBJ2-5; d_gene: NA; abundance: NA; v_gene: TRBV7-9
CDR3nt: TGTGCCAGTAGTATATATGGCGGCAACCAAGAGACCCAGTACTTC; CDR3aa: CASSIYGGNQETQYF; j_gene: TRBJ2-5; d_gene: NA; abundance: NA; v_gene: TRBV19
CDR3nt: TGCGCCAGCAGCACAGGGGGATTGAACACCGGGGAGCTGTTTTTT; CDR3aa: CASSTGGLNTGELFF; j_gene: TRBJ2-2; d_gene: TRBD1; abundance: NA; v_gene: TRBV5-1
CDR3nt: TGCAGCGTTGGGCAAGGGGCAGATACGCAGTATTTT; CDR3aa: CSVGQGADTQYF; j_gene: TRBJ2-3; d_gene: NA; abundance: once; v_gene: TRBV29-1
CDR3nt: TGTGCCAGCAGCTTACCCACAGGGGAGGGGGGCTACACCTTC; CDR3aa: CASSLPTGEGGYTF; j_gene: TRBJ1-2; d_gene: TRBD1; abundance: few; v_gene: TRBV7-9
CDR3nt: TGTGCCAGCAGCCGCCGACAGGGGAATTCACCCCTCCACTTT; CDR3aa: CASSRRQGNSPLHF; j_gene: TRBJ1-6; d_gene: TRBD1; abundance: once; v_gene: TRBV6-5
CDR3nt: TGTGCCAGCAGCTTAGGCGGGGGGGCCGGCAATGAGCAGTTCTTC; CDR3aa: CASSLGGGAGNEQFF; j_gene: TRBJ2-1; d_gene: TRBD2; abundance: NA; v_gene: TRBV7-2
CDR3nt: TGCGCCAGCAGCTTGGCCGGCTCTGGCAGGTCGAACACCGGGGAGCTGTTTTTT; CDR3aa: CASSLAGSGRSNTGELFF; j_gene: TRBJ2-2; d_gene: NA; abundance: NA; v_gene: TRBV5-1
CDR3nt: TGTGCCAGCAAGACGCAGGGACTAGCGAACTACAATGAGCAGTTCTTC; CDR3aa: CASKTQGLANYNEQFF; j_gene: TRBJ2-1; d_gene: TRBD2; abundance: NA; v_gene: TRBV19
CDR3nt: TGCGCCAGCAGCTTGGGAGACAGGAACTATGGCTACACCTTC; CDR3aa: CASSLGDRNYGYTF; j_gene: TRBJ1-2; d_gene: NA; abundance: NA; v_gene: TRBV5-1
CDR3nt: TGTGCCACCTTGGGGGCGGGGACCTACGAGCAGTACTTC; CDR3aa: CATLGAGTYEQYF; j_gene: TRBJ2-7; d_gene: NA; abundance: NA; v_gene: TRBV15